One sample yielded the 8 T cell receptor beta chains listed below, sequenced in a study of T cell changes during pregnancy in multiple sclerosis (dated by TCRdb to the late 2010s). Libraries were built with the immunoSEQ multiplex PCR assay. TCRdb retrieved this table from immuneACCESS and kept in-frame rearrangements only. Not all clones are present; in checked studies, unresolved V genes account for under half, and no reason is known for the remainder. Across this sample there are 45,000 to 65,000 clones, with 85% to 95% seen only once. 3.6% of the sample is in the top ten clones. This specimen was peripheral blood, taken after pregnancy. The receptors shown here come from a female donor in good health, enrolled as a control in a pregnancy study.

The rearrangement uses TRBV19 and TRBJ1-3; D gene uncertain. CDR3 length: 15 residues. From germline, CDR1 is LNHDA and CDR2 SQIVND (reference sequence). Trimming pared 0 bases from V and 0 bases from J, leaving 6 bases between. The DNA for the CDR3 is TGTGCCAGTAGTATAGATCCCAGCTCTGGAAACACCATATATTTT. Translation gives CASSIDPSSGNTIYF.

This clone occurred a few times. The chain links TRBV4-1 to TRBJ2-3; 16 nucleotides match TRBD2. This CDR3 comprises 19 residues. J lost 0 bases, V lost 5 bases, and 8 bases had no gene match. Per the germline V gene, CDR1 is MGHRA and CDR2 is YSYEKL. The chain's CDR3 is CASSSLGTSGGDSTDTQYF. CDR3 in DNA: TGCGCCAGCAGCTCTCTCGGGACTAGCGGGGGGGACAGCACAGATACGCAGTATTTT.

The J gene is TRBJ2-7, the V gene TRBV5-6; 9 nucleotides align to TRBD1. The V gene end was trimmed by 4 bases and the J gene end by 2 bases; junction bases not matched to a gene: 10. The germline V gene has CDR1 SGHDT and CDR2 YYEEEE. This CDR3 comprises 16 residues. The DNA of the CDR3 is TGTGCCAGCAGCCGACTGGGACAGGGAAAAACCTACGAGCAGTACTTC. Translating gives CASSRLGQGKTYEQYF.

This clone was counted a single time. V usage is TRBV4-1 and J usage is TRBJ1-2, with D perhaps TRBD1 (5 bases). The CDR3 loop spans 14 amino acids. V dropped 4 bases and J dropped 8 bases, with 17 bases sitting between them. CDR1 and CDR2 from the germline V gene are MGHRA and YSYEKL. CDR3 nucleotides: TGCGCCAGCAGCCTCCCAGGGAAGGGAGGAGGCTACACCTTC. This sequence encodes CASSLPGKGGGYTF.

The chain has TRBV6-5 and TRBJ2-2, with D perhaps TRBD2 (5 bases). Germline CDR1 reads MNHEY; CDR2 reads SVGAGI. Trimming took 2 bases from V and 1 from J, leaving 11 bases between them. This CDR3 comprises 16 residues. CDR3 region: CASSYPRTVNTGELFF. CDR3 DNA sequence: TGTGCCAGCAGTTACCCGAGGACTGTGAACACCGGGGAGCTGTTTTTT.

CDR3 protein: CASSVGLGTTTNTGELFF. The CDR3 DNA follows: TGTGCCAGCAGCGTAGGGTTGGGGACAACTACGAACACCGGGGAGCTGTTTTTT. This chain links TRBV9 with TRBJ2-2, with D possibly TRBD1 on 6 matching bases. CDR3 size: 18 residues. Germline V gene sequence: CDR1 SGDLS, CDR2 YYNGEE. Deletions cut 0 bases from V and 0 bases from J, with 15 bases between.

V is TRBV5-1 and J is TRBJ2-7, with 7 bases lining up with TRBD1. The CDR3 totals 14 residues. V lost 4 bases, J lost 3 bases, and 7 bases stayed unmatched. Germline V CDR1 and CDR2: SGHRS, YFSETQ. The CDR3 coding sequence is TGCGCCAGCAGCCAGCCGGGACAGAGCTACGAGCAGTACTTC. Its protein product is CASSQPGQSYEQYF.

The chain carries TRBV30 and TRBJ2-2; the match to TRBD1 covers 7 bases. From germline, CDR1 is GTSNPN and CDR2 SVGIG (reference sequence). The V gene end was trimmed by 5 bases and the J gene end by 7 bases; junction bases not matched to a gene: 7. The CDR3 consists of 13 residues. The CDR3 bases are TGTGCCTGGTGTGACAGGGTTGACGGGGAGCTGTTTTTT. Its translation is CAWCDRVDGELFF.